This T cell receptor (beta chain) was found in a study of vaccination and CD4 T cells after COVID-19. Study overall: Sampling that followed vaccination took place a median approximately 72 days after dose two, within a range of 14 to 241. The stimulus for the cells was overlapping spike peptides derived from SARS-CoV-2, HCoV-NL63, HCoV-OC43 and HCoV-229E.

Treatment indicated: approximately 9-day PBMC culture with coronavirus spike peptide pools or control peptides (ViraFEST assay). For this clonotype: The target antigen is unknown.

Germline loops: CDR1 MNHEY, CDR2 SMNVEV (reference sequence). Trimming removed 4 bases at V and 5 bases at J, with 14 bases between. CDR3 length equals 14 residues. An Oncomine TCR Beta short-read assay was used to sequence the DNA from cultured CD4+ T cells. TCRdb fed the PCR reads into MiXCR, producing one record per CDR3 protein. In the table there are around 16,000 distinct CDR3 sequences, approximately 48% of which are singletons. Broader study findings: A nonsignificant median increase from 21 to 38 SARS-CoV-2-reactive clonotypes was observed.

Sequenced: CD4+ T cells from blood, cultured in vitro. The sequence was collected from a human donor who had recovered from COVID-19. The gene calls are TRBV27 and TRBJ1-1; D possibly corresponds to TRBD1 (5 bases). The CDR3 bases are TGTGCCAGCAGTTCAGGGTTCCGACATACTGAAGCTTTCTTT. It codes for CASSSGFRHTEAFF.